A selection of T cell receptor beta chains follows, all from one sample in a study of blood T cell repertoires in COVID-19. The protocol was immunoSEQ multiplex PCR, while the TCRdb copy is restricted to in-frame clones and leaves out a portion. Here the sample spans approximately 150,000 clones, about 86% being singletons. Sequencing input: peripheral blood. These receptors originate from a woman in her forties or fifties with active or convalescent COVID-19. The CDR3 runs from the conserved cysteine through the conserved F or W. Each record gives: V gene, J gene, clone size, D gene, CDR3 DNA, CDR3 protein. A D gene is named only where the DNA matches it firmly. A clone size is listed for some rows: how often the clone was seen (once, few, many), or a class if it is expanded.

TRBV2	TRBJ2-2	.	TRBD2	TGTGCCAGCAGTGAATGGGGGGGAAGCACAGGGGAGCTGTTTTTT	CASSEWGGSTGELFF
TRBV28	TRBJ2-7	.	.	TGTGCCAGCAGTCCCCGGACATCCTACGAGCAGTACTTC	CASSPRTSYEQYF
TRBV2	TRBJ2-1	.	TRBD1	TGTGCCAGTTTAAACTGGGGGACAGGGGGGATCTTC	CASLNWGTGGIF
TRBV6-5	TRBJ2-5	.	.	TGTGCCAGCAGTCACACAGGGAAGGGGGAGACCCAGTACTTC	CASSHTGKGETQYF
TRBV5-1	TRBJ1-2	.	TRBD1	TGCGCCAGCAGCTTGCGGGACAGAATCTCCTATGGCTACACCTTC	CASSLRDRISYGYTF
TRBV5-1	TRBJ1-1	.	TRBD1	TGCGCCAGCAGCGCCACCGGGACAGGGTACCGGACTGAAGCTTTCTTT	CASSATGTGYRTEAFF
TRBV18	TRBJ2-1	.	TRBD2	TGTGCCAGCTCACCAGCGAGCGGGAGGCGCCGCGATGAGCAGTTCTTC	CASSPASGRRRDEQFF
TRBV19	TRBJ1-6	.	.	TGTGCCAGTAGTTCCGGGACTCTAACCCTCCACTTT	CASSSGTLTLHF
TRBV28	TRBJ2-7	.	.	TGTGCCAGCAGAACCCCCGGGGGGCGGACCTACGAGCAGTACTTC	CASRTPGGRTYEQYF
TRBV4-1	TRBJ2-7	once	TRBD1	TGCGCCAGCAGCCAAGACCCGGGACAGGCCCCCTACGAGCAGTACTTC	CASSQDPGQAPYEQYF
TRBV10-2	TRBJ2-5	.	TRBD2	TGCGCCAGCAGTGCGAGCGGGACTAGCCGGGAGACCCAGTACTTC	CASSASGTSRETQYF
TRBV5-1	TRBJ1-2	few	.	TGCGCCAGCAGCTTGACAGCTAACTATGGCTACACCTTC	CASSLTANYGYTF
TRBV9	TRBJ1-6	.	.	TGTGCCAGCAGCGTAGGGGCAGGGCTCGAGTATAATTCACCCCTCCACTTT	CASSVGAGLEYNSPLHF
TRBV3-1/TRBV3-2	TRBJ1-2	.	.	TGTGCCAGCAGCCAAGATCTGGGGGGGGCGCTGACCTATGGCTACACCTTC	CASSQDLGGALTYGYTF
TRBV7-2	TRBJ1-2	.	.	TGTGCCAGCAGCTTAGAATTACAGGCGTACTATGGCTACACCTTC	CASSLELQAYYGYTF
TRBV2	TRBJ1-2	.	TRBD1	TGTGCCAGCAGCCGCACCGGACAGGGGGATGGCTACACCTTC	CASSRTGQGDGYTF
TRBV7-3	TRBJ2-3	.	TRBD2	TGTGCCAGCAGCCGAGCGGGAGGGCCGGATACGCAGTATTTT	CASSRAGGPDTQYF
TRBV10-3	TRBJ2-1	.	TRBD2	TGTGCCATCAGTGTGGGTACTAGCGCCTACAATGAGCAGTTCTTC	CAISVGTSAYNEQFF
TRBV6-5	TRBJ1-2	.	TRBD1	TGTGCCAGCAGGGGGACAGGGAGCCTCTATGGCTACACCTTC	CASRGTGSLYGYTF